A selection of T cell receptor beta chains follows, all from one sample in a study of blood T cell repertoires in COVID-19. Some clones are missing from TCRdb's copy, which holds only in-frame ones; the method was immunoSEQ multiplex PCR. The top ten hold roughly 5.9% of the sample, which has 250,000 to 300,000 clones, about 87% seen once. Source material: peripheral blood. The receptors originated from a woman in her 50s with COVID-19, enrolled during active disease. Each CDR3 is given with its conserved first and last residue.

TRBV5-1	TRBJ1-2	CASSLGDRPNINYGYTF
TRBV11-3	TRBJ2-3	CASSSQDSRGDTQYF
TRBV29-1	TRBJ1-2	CSALGGGGYTF
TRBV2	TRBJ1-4	CASRRDRAALEKLFF
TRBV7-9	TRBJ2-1	CASSQDRDRYNEQFF
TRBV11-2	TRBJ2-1	CASSRLAGNNEQFF
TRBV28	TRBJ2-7	CASSTRDRSYEQYF
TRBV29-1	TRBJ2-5	CSVLTSRQETQYF
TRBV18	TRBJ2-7	CASSPLGGVGDSEQYF
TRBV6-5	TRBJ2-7	CASSLADPSYEQYF
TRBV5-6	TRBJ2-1	CASSFWDSTNNEQFF
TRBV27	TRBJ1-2	CASSRFFGATQGYGYTF
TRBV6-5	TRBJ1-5	CASMRQGASQPQHF
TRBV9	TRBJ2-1	CASSVAGGPHEQFF
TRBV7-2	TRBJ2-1	CASSPGGTRIHEQFF
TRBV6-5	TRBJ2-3	CASSDSDRGTDTQYF
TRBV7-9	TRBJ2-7	CASSLVGRRAAREQYF
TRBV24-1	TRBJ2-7	CATSDLGRAGDAASYEQYF
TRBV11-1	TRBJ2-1	CASSLVRNNEQFF
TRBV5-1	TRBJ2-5	CASSLWLRQEIQETQYF
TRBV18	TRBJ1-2	CASSPRRQGGYTF
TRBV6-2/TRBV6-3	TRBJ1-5	CASSYYGQGYSNQPQHF
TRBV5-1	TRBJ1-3	CASSLVTGISGNTIYF